The rows below give T cell receptor beta chains drawn from one sample of a study of cytomegalovirus exposure and HLA in healthy donors. Assay used: immunoSEQ multiplex PCR; TCRdb lists only in-frame clones, some missing. The sample totals 100,000 to 150,000 clones. The sequencing sample was made of PBMCs. The origin of the receptors is a man younger than 30 in good health and CMV-seronegative. Each CDR3 is given with its conserved first and last residue. The order of the fields is D gene, J gene, V gene, CDR3 protein, CDR3 DNA. D genes are given only for firm matches.

>TRBD1|TRBJ2-5|TRBV7-6
CASSPRTGGYQETQYF
TGTGCCAGCAGCCCACGGACAGGGGGCTACCAAGAGACCCAGTACTTC
>NA|TRBJ1-2|TRBV7-9
CASSLWEENYGYTF
TGTGCCAGCAGCTTATGGGAGGAGAACTATGGCTACACCTTC
>NA|TRBJ2-7|TRBV28
CASSFDRIYSYEQYF
TGTGCCAGCAGTTTTGACAGGATATACTCCTACGAGCAGTACTTC
>NA|TRBJ2-3|TRBV4-2
CASSQERGGITDTQYF
TGTGCCAGCAGCCAAGAAAGGGGGGGGATCACAGATACGCAGTATTTT
>TRBD1|TRBJ2-5|TRBV4-2
CASSQAGTGDGETQYF
TGTGCCAGCAGCCAAGCCGGGACAGGGGATGGAGAGACCCAGTACTTC
>NA|TRBJ1-2|TRBV6-5
CASSSDGSYGYTF
TGTGCCAGCAGCTCCGACGGGTCATATGGCTACACCTTC
>NA|TRBJ1-1|TRBV4-1
CASRSQGWGNTEAFF
TGCGCCAGCAGATCGCAGGGCTGGGGGAACACTGAAGCTTTCTTT
>TRBD1|TRBJ2-3|TRBV7-9
CASSLSGQGRTDTQYF
TGTGCCAGCAGCTTGAGTGGACAGGGACGCACAGATACGCAGTATTTT
>NA|TRBJ2-5|TRBV5-1
CASSLAGETQYF
TGCGCCAGCAGCTTGGCCGGGGAGACCCAGTACTTC
>TRBD2|TRBJ2-1|TRBV6-1
CASSESGLAGTYSSYNEQFF
TGTGCCAGCAGTGAATCGGGACTAGCGGGAACTTACAGCTCCTACAATGAGCAGTTCTTC
>TRBD2|TRBJ2-7|TRBV5-1
CASSTAGGLEQYF
TGCGCCAGCAGTACAGCGGGGGGGCTCGAGCAGTACTTC
>TRBD1|TRBJ2-1|TRBV5-6
CASSLPDRVNIDEQFF
TGTGCCAGCAGCTTGCCTGACAGGGTTAATATCGATGAGCAGTTCTTC
>NA|TRBJ2-5|TRBV5-6
CASRWGSRVQETQYF
TGTGCCAGCAGGTGGGGTTCGAGGGTCCAAGAGACCCAGTACTTC
>NA|TRBJ1-3|TRBV28
CASSRADTIYF
TGTGCCAGCAGCCGAGCGGACACCATATATTTT
>NA|TRBJ1-2|TRBV29-1
CSVEAPLRIGGLFNYGYTF
TGCAGCGTTGAAGCTCCCTTGAGGATCGGGGGGCTGTTCAACTATGGCTACACCTTC
>NA|TRBJ1-5|TRBV30
CAWSYGGRGEPQHF
TGTGCCTGGAGTTACGGGGGGAGGGGGGAGCCCCAGCATTTT
>NA|TRBJ2-7|TRBV29-1
CSVERGRGPTSPYEQYF
TGCAGCGTTGAAAGGGGGCGGGGTCCTACTAGCCCCTACGAGCAGTACTTC
>NA|TRBJ1-4|TRBV5-1
CASSLAGGTTNEKLFF
TGCGCCAGCAGCTTGGCGGGAGGGACAACTAATGAAAAACTGTTTTTT
>NA|TRBJ2-5|TRBV4-2
CASSQELYGGVGGQETQYF
TGTGCCAGCAGCCAAGAACTCTACGGTGGGGTGGGGGGCCAAGAGACCCAGTACTTC
>TRBD1|TRBJ1-6|TRBV5-1
CASSSTGSNSPLHF
TGCGCCAGCAGCTCGACAGGGTCTAATTCACCCCTCCACTTT
>TRBD1|TRBJ2-5|TRBV6-5
CASSLDREETQYF
TGTGCCAGCAGTCTGGACAGGGAGGAGACCCAGTACTTC
>NA|TRBJ1-3|TRBV7-9
CASSPKVRVGNTIYF
TGTGCCAGCAGCCCTAAGGTCCGGGTTGGAAACACCATATATTTT
>NA|TRBJ1-1|TRBV5-1
CASSLRGGIEAFF
TGCGCCAGCAGCTTACGGGGGGGGATTGAAGCTTTCTTT
>NA|TRBJ2-7|TRBV28
CASSTKLGQQYF
TGTGCCAGCAGCACGAAACTAGGGCAGCAGTACTTC
>TRBD1|TRBJ2-7|TRBV12-5
CASGLAGQGQEQYF
TGTGCTAGTGGTTTGGCTGGACAGGGGCAGGAGCAGTACTTC
>TRBD1|TRBJ1-1|TRBV5-1
CASSLPPGGRSTEAFF
TGCGCCAGCAGCTTGCCGCCAGGGGGAAGGAGCACTGAAGCTTTCTTT
>NA|TRBJ2-2|TRBV2
CASRRTSTNTGELFF
TGTGCCAGCAGACGGACTTCCACGAACACCGGGGAGCTGTTTTTT
>TRBD1|TRBJ1-1|TRBV7-9
CASSLEARGYGAEAFF
TGTGCCAGCAGCTTAGAGGCCAGGGGGTACGGGGCTGAAGCTTTCTTT
>TRBD2|TRBJ2-5|TRBV9
CASSGRLAGGIRETQYF
TGTGCCAGCAGCGGGAGACTAGCGGGAGGGATTCGGGAGACCCAGTACTTC
>NA|TRBJ1-2|TRBV7-6
CASSLTTGDNYGYTF
TGTGCCAGCAGCTTAACAACCGGAGATAACTATGGCTACACCTTC